This TCR beta chain was documented in a study of Graves' ophthalmopathy and Graves' hyperthyroidism (dated by TCRdb to the late 2010s). Turning to the overall study: Hyperthyroidism was considered stable if no progression to ophthalmopathy occurred within 18 months of follow-up. T-cell repertoires of thyroid tissue and blood were compared in several hyperthyroidism patients. In total, approximately 130 blood samples were TCR-sequenced: 40 to 45 ophthalmopathy, approximately 75 hyperthyroidism and around 17 hyperthyroidism-to-ophthalmopathy patients. To explore V-J signatures that distinguish ophthalmopathy from hyperthyroidism, a discovery set of 100 patients was enrolled, made up of 40 to 45 with ophthalmopathy and 55 to 65 with stable hyperthyroidism. The study used TCR beta repertoire signatures to distinguish Graves' ophthalmopathy from Graves' hyperthyroidism and to predict progression to ophthalmopathy. Following sample collection, hyperthyroidism patients were given methimazole at a starting dose of 30 mg daily, and ophthalmopathy patients were given high-dose intravenous methylprednisolone. An independent validation cohort was composed of roughly 18 hyperthyroidism patients and more than 15 patients who later progressed from hyperthyroidism to ophthalmopathy.

TCR beta CDR3 regions were amplified from RNA transcripts for repertoire sequencing. The first round of RT-PCR was done with HTBI primers and the Qiagen OneStep RT-PCR kit, and was followed by a second round of multiplex PCR, then size selection and purification. Libraries were sequenced paired-end with 100 bp reads on an Illumina HiSeq2000. Concerning the study's data processing: Reads were processed with SOAPnuke, discarding reads with adapters, uncalled bases, mean Phred below 15, or no exact constant-primer or identifier match. COPE v1.2.5 was used to merge high-quality paired reads. Each unique nucleotide sequence was treated as a clonotype, and MiTCR v1.1 was used to align the clonotypes to the IMGT TRB V, D and J references. Only V-J combinations with frequency above 0.0001 were analysed, covering approximately 99% of repertoires. For each V-J combination, a TCR clonal expansion and chaos score was defined as F50 clonal expansion divided by the chaos observed in the TCRdist matrix. Features were reduced by Welch's t-statistics and random forest to over ten V-J combinations, which fed a naive Bayes classifier. Thyroid-blood repertoire similarity was quantified with the Morisita-Horn index. TCRdb itself trimmed the public reads at Q25 with fastp, ran MiXCR and retained productive beta chains. Each CDR3 protein gets just one entry, which takes the most common genes and DNA from the rows behind it. Here the V and J calls rest on TCRdb's processing, not on the authors' analysis. Counted in this sample were about 1.2 million distinct CDR3 sequences; about two fifths of them appeared once. The ten most abundant clones make up approximately 10% of the sample.

The hyperthyroidism patients were 18 to 65 years old and newly diagnosed, with a disease duration of less than 2 months. Patients were excluded if they had other autoimmune diseases, uncontrolled infections, pregnancy or lactation. Diagnosis relied on clinical symptoms, serum thyroxine, TRAb, thyroid ultrasound and orbital computed tomography. Total RNA was extracted with Trizol reagent and quality-checked on an Agilent 2100 Bioanalyzer. This clonotype was seen ten or more times. The antigen it recognizes is unknown. One base away there is no much larger clone; base qualities are not given. Overall results and qualifications from the work: Sample size was not statistically predetermined, and group allocation was not concealed from the investigators. Most expanded thyroid clonotypes with frequency above 0.001 were also detected in blood, suggesting blood repertoires may reflect the thyroid immune response. The 13-signature model separated ophthalmopathy from stable hyperthyroidism with 87.88% sensitivity and around 81% specificity in cross-validation, and 80%/75% in the test set. In validation, the model predicted ophthalmopathy progression with more than 55% sensitivity and 72.22% specificity; some twelve predicted patients were CT-confirmed with GO in a median of around 6 months.

The receptor was isolated from an adult man with Graves' hyperthyroidism. The sample comprised peripheral blood or thyroid tissue (not recorded which).

The DNA sequence is given as TGTGCCAGCAGCTTACACCGCGGGAACGAGCAGTACTTC. Its protein is CASSLHRGNEQYF. The chain couples TRBV11-2 to TRBJ2-7; possibly the D gene is TRBD2, per 6 matching bases. The germline V gene encodes CDR1 SGHAT and CDR2 FQNNGV. Taken from cysteine to phenylalanine, the CDR3 has 13 residues. The DNA shown is the 39-base CDR3, in frame from base 1. V loses 2 bases, J loses 5 bases, and the germline ends lie 10 bases apart.